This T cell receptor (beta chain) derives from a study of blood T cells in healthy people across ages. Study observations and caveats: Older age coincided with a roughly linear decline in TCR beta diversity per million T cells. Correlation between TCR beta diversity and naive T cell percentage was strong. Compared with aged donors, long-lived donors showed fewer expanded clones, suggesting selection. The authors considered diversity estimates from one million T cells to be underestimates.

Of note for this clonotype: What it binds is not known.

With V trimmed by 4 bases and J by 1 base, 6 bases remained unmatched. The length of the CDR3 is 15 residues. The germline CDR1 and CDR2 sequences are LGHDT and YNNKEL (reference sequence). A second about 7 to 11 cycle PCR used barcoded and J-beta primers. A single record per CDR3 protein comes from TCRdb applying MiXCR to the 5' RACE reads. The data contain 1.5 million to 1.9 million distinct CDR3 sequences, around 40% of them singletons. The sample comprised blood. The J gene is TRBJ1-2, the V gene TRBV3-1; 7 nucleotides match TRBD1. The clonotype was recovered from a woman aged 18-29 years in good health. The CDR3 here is CASSPRDRLNYGYTF. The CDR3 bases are TGTGCCAGCAGCCCCCGGGACAGACTTAACTATGGCTACACCTTC.